These 9 T cell receptor beta chains were all obtained from the same sample, sequenced in a study of CD8 T cells in ankylosing spondylitis. Their antigens remain unidentified. Study results and limitations: A motif of several highly homologous TCR beta variants was seen as apparently characteristic of ankylosing spondylitis blood.

TCRdb passed the 5' RACE reads through MiXCR, listing each CDR3 protein once. The sample yields hundreds of thousands of distinct CDR3 sequences, 12% seen once. The specimen was blood, either unsorted or a sorted T cell fraction (not recorded which). Receptors were obtained from a male donor with ankylosing spondylitis.

This clonotype was found a few times. The gene calls are TRBV2 and TRBJ1-2; no clear D gene. CDR3 length equals 10 residues. Trimming pared 5 bases from V and 6 bases from J, leaving 4 bases between. The germline CDR1 and CDR2 sequences are SNHLY and FYNNEI. CDR3 DNA: TGTGCCAGCAGTCTAGATGGCTACACCTTC. Protein: CASSLDGYTF.

This clonotype was found a few times. V is TRBV5-1 and J is TRBJ2-5; D may be TRBD1 or TRBD2 (5 bases each). The germline V and J ends were trimmed by 1 base and 4 bases, with 17 bases remaining between them. The germline V gene encodes CDR1 SGHRS and CDR2 YFSETQ. The CDR3 loop spans 16 amino acids. CDR3 nucleotides: TGCGCCAGCAGCTTGTCACCCGGACCCGGGGCAGAGACCCAGTACTTC. It specifies CASSLSPGPGAETQYF.

V usage is TRBV20-1 and J usage is TRBJ1-6, with D perhaps matching TRBD1 (5 bases). Germline lookup yields CDR1 DFQATT and CDR2 SNEGSKA (reference sequence). The V and J ends lost 5 bases and 14 bases respectively, with 19 bases between them. The CDR3 has 13 residues. CDR3 sequence reads: CSAVRTPQGALHF. CDR3 sequence (DNA): TGCAGTGCTGTCCGGACGCCCCAAGGGGCCCTCCACTTT.

This clonotype came up many times. CDR3 nucleotide sequence: TGTGCCAGCAACCCCTCCGGGGGTAATGAGCAGTTCTTC. This codes for CASNPSGGNEQFF. The genes are TRBV7-2 and TRBJ2-1, with D possibly TRBD2 on 6 matching bases. From germline, CDR1 is SGHTA and CDR2 FQGNSA. Trimming took 7 bases from V and 7 from J, leaving 14 bases between them. CDR3 length: 13 residues.

This clonotype has just a few counts. This sequence joins TRBV6-5 and TRBJ2-3; 7 nucleotides agree with TRBD2. CDR3 length: 14 residues. J lost 2 bases, V lost 2 bases, and 1 base had no gene match. CDR1 MNHEY and CDR2 SVGAGI come from the germline V gene. CDR3: CASSYRLATDTQYF. The CDR3 region has the DNA TGTGCCAGCAGTTACCGACTAGCCACAGATACGCAGTATTTT.

This clonotype showed up many times. This chain links TRBV5-1 with TRBJ2-3; 9 positions agree with TRBD2. Germline CDR1 reads SGHRS; CDR2 reads YFSETQ. The CDR3 runs 16 residues. J was trimmed by 0 bases and V by 4 bases; bases with no gene match: 6. As DNA, the CDR3 is TGCGCCAGCAGCGCGCGGACTAGCGCTAGCACAGATACGCAGTATTTT. Its translation: CASSARTSASTDTQYF.

This clonotype was picked up a small number of times. The J gene is TRBJ2-1, the V gene TRBV24-1; TRBD1 agrees at 10 bases. V lost 3 bases and J lost 0; bases outside the gene matches: 13. In germline, CDR1 is KGHDR, CDR2 SFDVKD. The CDR3 spans 20 residues. CDR3: CATSDTTSGTGASSYNEQFF. The CDR3 DNA is TGTGCCACCAGTGATACCACCTCCGGGACAGGGGCGAGCTCCTACAATGAGCAGTTCTTC.

The chain is built from TRBV18 and TRBJ2-1; no firm D call. Germline CDR1 KGHSH, CDR2 LQKENI. V was trimmed by 2 bases and J by 4 bases, leaving 12 bases between them. The CDR3 is 15 amino acids. CDR3 bases: TGTGCCAGCTCACCAATGAGGAGCTTATACAATGAGCAGTTCTTC. Encoded protein: CASSPMRSLYNEQFF.

This clonotype was counted a few times. V usage is TRBV10-3 and J usage is TRBJ2-4; 8 nucleotides line up with TRBD2. The germline CDR1 and CDR2 sequences are ENHRY and SYGVKD. CDR3 length equals 15 residues. The V segment lost 3 bases and the J segment 4 bases; nucleotides outside the gene matches: 5. The CDR3 bases are TGTGCCATCAGTGATGGGCTAGCGGGTAAAAACATTCAGTACTTC. This encodes CAISDGLAGKNIQYF.